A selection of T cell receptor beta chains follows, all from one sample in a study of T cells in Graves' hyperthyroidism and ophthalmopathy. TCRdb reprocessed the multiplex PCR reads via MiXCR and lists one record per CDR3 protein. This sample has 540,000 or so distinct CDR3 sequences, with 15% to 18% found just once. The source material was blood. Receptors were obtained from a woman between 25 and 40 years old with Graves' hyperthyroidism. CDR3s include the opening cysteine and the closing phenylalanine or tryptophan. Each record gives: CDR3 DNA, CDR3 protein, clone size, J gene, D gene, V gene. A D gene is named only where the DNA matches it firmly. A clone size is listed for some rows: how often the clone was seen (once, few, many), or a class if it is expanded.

TGTGCCAGCAGCTTAGAGCGGGGTAGCTCCTACGAGCAGTACTTC	CASSLERGSSYEQYF	.	TRBJ2-7	.	TRBV11-2
TGCAGTGCTAAGGGGACTAGCGGGAACAATGAGCAGTTCTTC	CSAKGTSGNNEQFF	many	TRBJ2-1	TRBD2	TRBV20-1
TGTGCCAGCAGTTTAGGGGCGACTAACTATGGCTACACCTTC	CASSLGATNYGYTF	.	TRBJ1-2	.	TRBV28
TGTGCCAGCAGCTTCGGTACTAGCGAGTACAATGAGCAGTTCTTC	CASSFGTSEYNEQFF	.	TRBJ2-1	TRBD2	TRBV5-4
TGTGCCTGGAGCCAACTAGCGGGGTACTACAATGAGCAGTTCTTC	CAWSQLAGYYNEQFF	many	TRBJ2-1	TRBD2	TRBV30
TGCAGCGTTGAAGTGGTAGGGGGCATTCAGTACTTC	CSVEVVGGIQYF	few	TRBJ2-4	.	TRBV29-1
TGTGCCACCAGTGACCCCGGGGCTGAAGCTTTCTTT	CATSDPGAEAFF	many	TRBJ1-1	.	TRBV24-1
TGCGCCAGCAGCCAACCCTCTGGAGGACAGCCCACAGATACGCAGTATTTT	CASSQPSGGQPTDTQYF	few	TRBJ2-3	.	TRBV4-1
TGTGCCAGCAGTGAACTCCCGGGACAGGGTTCCTACGAGCAGTACTTC	CASSELPGQGSYEQYF	many	TRBJ2-7	TRBD1	TRBV6-1
TGTGCCAGCAGTTTCGAGCGGGAGTTCTACAATGAGCAGTTCTTC	CASSFEREFYNEQFF	few	TRBJ2-1	TRBD2	TRBV12-3/TRBV12-4
TGTGCCAGCAGCGGCGGGACAGGGACCTCCTACGAGCAGTACTTC	CASSGGTGTSYEQYF	.	TRBJ2-7	TRBD1	TRBV9
TGCGCCAGCAGCTCAGCCCTAGCGGGAGGGCCCGGCGTTGAGCAGTTCTTC	CASSSALAGGPGVEQFF	many	TRBJ2-1	TRBD2	TRBV5-1
TGTGCCAGCAGTTTAGGCTCCGGGGGGACAGCAACCTACGAGCAGTACTTC	CASSLGSGGTATYEQYF	many	TRBJ2-7	.	TRBV12-3/TRBV12-4
TGTGCCAGCAGTTTAGCTAGGGGACCCCGGTACTTC	CASSLARGPRYF	many	TRBJ2-5	.	TRBV28
TGTGCCAGCAGTCTAGTCCGAAATGAGCAGTTCTTC	CASSLVRNEQFF	many	TRBJ2-1	.	TRBV7-9
TGTGCCAGCACCGTACAGGGGGCAACGTCCGGGGAGCTGTTTTTT	CASTVQGATSGELFF	many	TRBJ2-2	TRBD1	TRBV6-2/TRBV6-3
TGTGCCAGCAGGGGCCTAGCGGGGGAGCAGTACTTC	CASRGLAGEQYF	many	TRBJ2-7	TRBD2	TRBV2
TGTGCCAGCAGCTTTGGGAGGACAGGGAACTTAAATGAGCAGTTCTTC	CASSFGRTGNLNEQFF	many	TRBJ2-1	TRBD1	TRBV11-2
TGTGCCAGCAATGGGGACAGGGGTGAAAAACTGTTTTTT	CASNGDRGEKLFF	.	TRBJ1-4	TRBD1	TRBV28
TGTGCCAGCAGTTTAAGAGCGTCCTACGAGCAGTACTTC	CASSLRASYEQYF	many	TRBJ2-7	.	TRBV27
TGTGCCAGCAGTCCAAACCTCTTGGCCCTAGAAAATGAAGCTTTCTTT	CASSPNLLALENEAFF	once	TRBJ1-1	.	TRBV27